Listed below are T cell receptor beta chains from one sample, sequenced in a study of immune characterization of retroperitoneal liposarcoma. TCRdb fed the PCR reads into MiXCR, producing one record per CDR3 protein. The sample contains about 10,000 distinct CDR3 sequences, 30% to 45% of which appear only once. Sequencing input: tumor tissue. The receptors were sampled from a male donor with retroperitoneal liposarcoma. The CDR3 runs from the conserved cysteine through the conserved F or W. The order of the fields is V gene, CDR3 protein.

V: TRBV6-4
CDR3: CASSGTGGTDTQYF

V: TRBV6-5
CDR3: CASSYSYGGAGTQYF

V: TRBV6-1
CDR3: CASSLTGYEQFF

V: TRBV6-1
CDR3: CASSEVGRVTGPYEQYF

V: TRBV6-1
CDR3: CASRLIGTDNEQFF

V: TRBV7-2
CDR3: CASSLGSGRTNEQFF

V: TRBV6-5
CDR3: CASSTGTGADTQYF

V: TRBV7-6
CDR3: CASSLVSAGASYNEQFF

V: TRBV24-1
CDR3: CATSDPNLGGSYNEQFF

V: TRBV6-1
CDR3: CASSKHYPPGLAGGVQETQYF

V: TRBV11-3
CDR3: CASSNKVMNAQYF

V: TRBV7-2
CDR3: CASSGVINQPQHF

V: TRBV12-3/TRBV12-4
CDR3: CASSPSREGEQYF

V: TRBV6-8
CDR3: CASTSRNKEMVQYF

V: TRBV6-2/TRBV6-3
CDR3: CASSYFGGAGDTQYF

V: TRBV6-1
CDR3: CASSELTLAWYEQYF

V: TRBV12-3/TRBV12-4
CDR3: CASTAPGGFINEQYF

V: TRBV12-3/TRBV12-4
CDR3: CASTLDRGLTGELFF

V: TRBV12-3/TRBV12-4
CDR3: CASSRGQQETQYF

V: TRBV6-5
CDR3: CASSYSSDEQYF

V: TRBV7-2
CDR3: CASSPLRQGGGAFF

V: TRBV6-5
CDR3: CASSYSQQGGAETQYF

V: TRBV7-2
CDR3: CASSLGPSLVYEQFF

V: TRBV10-3
CDR3: CAIAPSVNEQFF

V: TRBV6-1
CDR3: CASRDRGDNEQFF

V: TRBV6-5
CDR3: CASSFADTQYF

V: TRBV6-1
CDR3: CASGGTGTGQPQHF

V: TRBV6-1
CDR3: CVSGPGQETQYF

V: TRBV18
CDR3: CASSPPTRSRYGYTF

V: TRBV6-1
CDR3: CATKRTELTDTQYF

V: TRBV6-6
CDR3: CASSDPPDRGNEQFF

V: TRBV6-1
CDR3: CASSPGRGRAYGYTF

V: TRBV6-1
CDR3: CASSDRGSSYEQYF

V: TRBV6-1
CDR3: CASSFSTYNEQYF

V: TRBV7-6
CDR3: CASSLLKTGSKNIQYF

V: TRBV12-3/TRBV12-4
CDR3: CASINGAGRTDTQYF

V: TRBV25-1
CDR3: CASSELTGGEKLFF

V: TRBV10-1
CDR3: CASSESSGRHEQYF

V: TRBV12-3/TRBV12-4
CDR3: CASSPRLDGEQFF

V: TRBV12-5
CDR3: CASGQLLDREGKTQYF

V: TRBV6-1
CDR3: CASSEGFVFQGSTDTQYF

V: TRBV12-3/TRBV12-4
CDR3: CASSVREGSYEQYF

V: TRBV6-6
CDR3: CASSYSSRQETQYF

V: TRBV6-1
CDR3: CASSMGRANTEAFF

V: TRBV6-1
CDR3: CASSEQPQGNEQFF

V: TRBV6-1
CDR3: CASFSRRGDTQYF

V: TRBV6-1
CDR3: CASRAQAASSYEQYF

V: TRBV12-3/TRBV12-4
CDR3: CASSLMGQGVGEQYF

V: TRBV28
CDR3: CASSLVSGPYEQYF

V: TRBV3-1
CDR3: CASSLGTSGGGLETQYF

V: TRBV7-3
CDR3: CATKSQSAEDTQYF

V: TRBV6-5
CDR3: CASSYAETAGELFF